A selection of T cell receptor beta chains follows, all from one sample in a study of monozygotic twins with inflammatory bowel disease. Reanalyzing the 5' RACE reads, TCRdb keeps one entry per CDR3 protein, without DNA. This sample lists about 110,000 distinct CDR3 sequences; its ten largest clones have 9.5% to 15%. The sequencing sample was made of blood. All receptors come from a human donor with ulcerative colitis or Crohn's disease, or a healthy co-twin of an affected twin (not recorded which). Both conserved end residues are part of each CDR3.

J,length,V,CDR3
TRBJ2-1,17,TRBV14,CASSQDWRLAGWVEQFF
TRBJ1-2,14,TRBV11-2,CASSFVGTGNGYTF
TRBJ2-7,13,TRBV6-6,CASSPGFSYEQYF
TRBJ2-1,14,TRBV29-1,CSVGTSGDYNEQFF
TRBJ2-2,18,TRBV12-3/TRBV12-4,CASRTYPGGKGSTGELFF
TRBJ1-1,11,TRBV12-3/TRBV12-4,CASKGRTEAFF
TRBJ2-1,14,TRBV5-5,CASSLYGTSNEQFF
TRBJ1-1,16,TRBV12-3/TRBV12-4,CASSLSPGLSNTEAFF
TRBJ2-3,16,TRBV7-2,CASSVLGSGGADTQYF
TRBJ2-7,13,TRBV19,CASRRDTDYEQYF
TRBJ2-7,14,TRBV4-1,CASSQLRDTYEQYF
TRBJ1-4,18,TRBV4-1,CASSPTGGGLATNEKLFF
TRBJ1-5,19,TRBV19,CASKDRGKVEGYGNQPQHF
TRBJ2-1,11,TRBV29-1,CSVVANEEQFF
TRBJ2-7,14,TRBV6-2/TRBV6-3,CASSYRVQDYEQYF
TRBJ2-2,11,TRBV20-1,CSAQYIGELFF
TRBJ2-7,14,TRBV3-1,CASSRGGFNNEQYF
TRBJ1-1,15,TRBV3-1,CASSQGAGGSKEAFF
TRBJ2-5,15,TRBV11-2,CASSYSSSRQETQYF
TRBJ2-3,15,TRBV6-4,CASSLSGGDTDTQYF
TRBJ2-3,17,TRBV3-1,CASSQDTHPRGTDTQYF
TRBJ2-2,16,TRBV5-1,CASSFSGRGKTGELFF
TRBJ1-5,14,TRBV15,CATSTRSPNQPQHF